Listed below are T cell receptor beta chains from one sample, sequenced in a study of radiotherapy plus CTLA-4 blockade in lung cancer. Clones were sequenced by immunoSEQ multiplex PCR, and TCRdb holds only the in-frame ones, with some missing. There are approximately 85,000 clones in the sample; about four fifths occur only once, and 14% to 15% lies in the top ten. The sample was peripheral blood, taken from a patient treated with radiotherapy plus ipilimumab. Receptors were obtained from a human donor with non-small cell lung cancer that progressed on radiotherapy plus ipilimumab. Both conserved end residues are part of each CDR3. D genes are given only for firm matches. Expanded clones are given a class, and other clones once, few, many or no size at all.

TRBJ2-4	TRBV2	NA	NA	CASSAERRNIQYF	TGTGCCAGCAGTGCAGAACGTCGAAACATTCAGTACTTC
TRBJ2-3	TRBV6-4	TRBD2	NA	CASSTTSGSRPDTQYF	TGTGCCAGCAGCACGACTAGCGGGTCACGCCCAGATACGCAGTATTTT
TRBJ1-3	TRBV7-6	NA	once	CASSLSPSSGNTIYF	TGTGCCAGCAGCTTAAGTCCGAGCTCTGGAAACACCATATATTTT
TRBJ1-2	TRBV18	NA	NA	CASSPPGTGLYGYTF	TGTGCCAGCTCACCCCCGGGAACCGGGCTCTATGGCTACACCTTC
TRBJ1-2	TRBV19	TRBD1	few	CASSPRVGTGVGYTF	TGTGCCAGTAGTCCCCGAGTTGGGACAGGGGTTGGCTACACCTTC
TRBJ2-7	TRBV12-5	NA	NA	CASGVDGSSYEQYF	TGTGCTAGTGGAGTGGACGGGAGCTCCTACGAGCAGTACTTC
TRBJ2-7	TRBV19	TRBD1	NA	CASSIAQGPYEQYF	TGTGCCAGTAGTATAGCACAGGGGCCCTACGAGCAGTACTTC
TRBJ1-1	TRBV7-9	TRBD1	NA	CASSQGGTEAFF	TGTGCCAGCAGTCAGGGGGGAACTGAAGCTTTCTTT
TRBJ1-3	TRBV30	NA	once	CAWSTVFRNTIYF	TGTGCCTGGTCGACAGTTTTTCGAAACACCATATATTTT
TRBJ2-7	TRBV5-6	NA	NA	CASSLSPSYEQYF	TGTGCCAGCAGCTTGTCTCCCTCCTACGAGCAGTACTTC
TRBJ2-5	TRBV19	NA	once	CASAPWSRPDETQYF	TGTGCCAGTGCCCCTTGGTCCAGACCAGATGAGACCCAGTACTTC
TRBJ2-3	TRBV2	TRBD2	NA	CASSLAGGGTDTQYF	TGTGCCAGCAGTCTAGCGGGGGGCGGCACAGATACGCAGTATTTT
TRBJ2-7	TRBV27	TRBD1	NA	CASSLFQGAFYEQYF	TGTGCCAGCAGTTTATTCCAGGGGGCATTCTACGAGCAGTACTTC
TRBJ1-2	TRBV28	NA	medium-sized	CASTVDYYGYTF	TGTGCCAGCACCGTAGATTACTATGGCTACACCTTC
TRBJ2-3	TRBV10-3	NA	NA	CAISEDMARDTQYF	TGTGCCATCAGTGAAGATATGGCTCGAGATACGCAGTATTTT
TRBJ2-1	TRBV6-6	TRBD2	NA	CASSSSTSGSYNEQFF	TGTGCCAGCAGTTCATCGACTAGCGGCTCCTACAATGAGCAGTTCTTC
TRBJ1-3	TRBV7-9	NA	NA	CASSRIWGSGNTIYF	TGTGCCAGCAGCCGCATATGGGGCTCTGGAAACACCATATATTTT
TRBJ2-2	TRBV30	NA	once	CAWTLSRVRTGELFF	TGTGCCTGGACCCTATCCAGGGTGAGGACCGGGGAGCTGTTTTTT
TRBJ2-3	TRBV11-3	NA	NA	CASSLVAGSTDTQYF	TGTGCCAGCAGCTTAGTGGCAGGGAGCACAGATACGCAGTATTTT
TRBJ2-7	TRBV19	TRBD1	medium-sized	CASSPRQGVTYEQYF	TGTGCCAGTAGTCCCCGACAGGGGGTTACCTACGAGCAGTACTTC